The 11 T cell receptor beta chains in this list originate from one sample, sequenced in a study of CD8 T cells in ankylosing spondylitis. Which antigens these TCRs recognize remains unknown. TCRdb reanalysed the 5' RACE reads using MiXCR and keeps one entry per CDR3 protein. Of about 330,000 distinct CDR3 sequences listed, around 7.6% were seen once; the top ten hold about 14%. Study-level findings and limits: There was a TCR beta motif, made of several highly homologous variants, that appeared characteristic of ankylosing spondylitis blood.

Sequenced material: blood, either unsorted or a sorted T cell fraction (not recorded which). All receptors come from a male donor with ankylosing spondylitis.

This clonotype occurred many times. The chain combines TRBV7-2 with TRBJ1-5; 7 nucleotides line up with TRBD1. The V gene end was trimmed by 4 bases and the J gene end by 5 bases; junction bases not matched to a gene: 8. The CDR3 sequence is 15 residues long. Germline CDR1 SGHTA, CDR2 FQGNSA. This chain's CDR3 is CASSWGTDNYQPQHF. In DNA, the CDR3 is TGTGCCAGCAGCTGGGGGACAGACAATTATCAGCCCCAGCATTTT.

V gene TRBV3-1 combines with J gene TRBJ2-6; D not certain. Trimming removed 7 bases at V and 3 bases at J, with 10 bases between. There are 14 residues in the CDR3. Germline CDR1 and CDR2: LGHDT and YNNKEL (reference sequence). The chain's CDR3 is CASTTHFGANVLTF. For the CDR3, the DNA is TGTGCCAGCACGACCCACTTTGGGGCCAACGTCCTGACTTTC.

This clonotype was found many times. The J gene is TRBJ2-5, the V gene TRBV5-1; a possible D gene is TRBD2 (6 bases). This CDR3 has 15 residues. Germline CDR1 is SGHRS and CDR2 is YFSETQ. V dropped 4 bases and J dropped 5 bases, with 18 bases sitting between them. DNA of the CDR3: TGCGCCAGCAGCCCGGAGGGGAGATTAAGGGAGACCCAGTACTTC. Translation gives CASSPEGRLRETQYF.

There are a few counts of this clonotype. The chain has TRBV5-1 and TRBJ2-3; 11 positions agree with TRBD2. The CDR3 is made up of 13 amino acids. The germline V gene has CDR1 SGHRS and CDR2 YFSETQ. V shed 7 bases and J 10 bases; nucleotides not matched to a gene: 8. In DNA, the CDR3 is TGCGCCAGCTCGACTAGCGGGGAGAGGGCGCAGTATTTT. Its protein is CASSTSGERAQYF.

The genes are TRBV5-1 and TRBJ2-3; D unclear. V lost 2 bases and J lost 0, with 16 bases in between. Germline loops: CDR1 SGHRS, CDR2 YFSETQ. The CDR3 runs 17 residues. CDR3 in amino acids: CASSFQLATSSTDTQYF. CDR3 sequence (DNA): TGCGCCAGCAGCTTCCAACTTGCCACCTCCAGCACAGATACGCAGTATTTT.

The chain employs TRBV11-2 and TRBJ2-7, with no clear D. CDR3 length: 14 residues. From germline, CDR1 is SGHAT and CDR2 FQNNGV. V dropped 5 bases and J dropped 6 bases, with 17 bases sitting between them. The CDR3 here is CASSPQPLRSEQYF. The CDR3 region has the DNA TGTGCCAGCAGCCCACAACCCCTCCGGTCCGAGCAGTACTTC.

Turning to this clonotype: The junction does not match germline at one end; this may be a read error. J is TRBJ2-2 and V is TRBV29-1, with 7 bases fitting TRBD1. Germline assignment: CDR1 SQVTM and CDR2 ANQGSEA. The CDR3 spans 13 residues. DNA of the CDR3: TGCAGCGGTGAGGACAGGAACACCTGGGAGCTGTTTTTT. Translation: CSGEDRNTWELFF.

This clonotype was counted many times. The rearrangement links TRBV7-9 to TRBJ2-2; TRBD2 matches at 7 bases. Per the germline V gene, CDR1 is SEHNR and CDR2 is FQNEAQ (reference sequence). The V segment lost 5 bases and the J segment 0 bases; nucleotides outside the gene matches: 3. The CDR3 is 15 residues long. The CDR3 DNA reads as TGTGCCAGCAGCGAGGCGGGGGCGAACACCGGGGAGCTGTTTTTT. This sequence encodes CASSEAGANTGELFF.

The chain joins TRBV27 to TRBJ2-1, with TRBD1 matching 8 bases. CDR3 length equals 15 residues. Trimming cost V 7 bases and J 5 bases; bases outside gene matches: 10. In germline, CDR1 is MNHEY, CDR2 SMNVEV (reference sequence). CDR3 sequence (DNA): TGTGCCAGCACCAGCCGGGACAGGTTCCACAATGAGCAGTTCTTC. Amino acid sequence: CASTSRDRFHNEQFF.

This clonotype was recorded at least ten times. The rearrangement joins TRBV18 to TRBJ1-4, with TRBD1 as a possible D gene (6 bases). The CDR3 has 14 residues. The V gene lost 8 bases and the J gene lost 6 bases, with 16 bases spanning the gap. Per the germline V gene, CDR1 is KGHSH and CDR2 is LQKENI. CDR3 nucleotide sequence: TGTGCCAGCACACAAGGGGGTGCAGATGAAAAACTGTTTTTT. Encoded protein: CASTQGGADEKLFF.

This chain connects TRBV10-3 to TRBJ2-5; D is undetermined. This CDR3 is built from 13 residues. The V end lost 0 bases, the J end lost 14 bases, and 16 bases lay between the germline ends. Germline V CDR1 and CDR2: ENHRY, SYGVKD. The CDR3 DNA sequence: TGTGCCATCAGTGAGTCGGAGACCAACGGTGGATACTTC. Translating it yields CAISESETNGGYF.